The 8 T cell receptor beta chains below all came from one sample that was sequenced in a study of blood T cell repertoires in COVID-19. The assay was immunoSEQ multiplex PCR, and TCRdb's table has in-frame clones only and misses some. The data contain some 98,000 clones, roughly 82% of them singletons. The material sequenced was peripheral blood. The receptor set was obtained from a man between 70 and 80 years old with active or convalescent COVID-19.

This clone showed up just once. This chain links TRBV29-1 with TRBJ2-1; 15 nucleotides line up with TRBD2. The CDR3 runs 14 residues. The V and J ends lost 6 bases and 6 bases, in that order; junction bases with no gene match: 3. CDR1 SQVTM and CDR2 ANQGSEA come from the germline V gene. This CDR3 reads CSVGLAGGLNEQFF. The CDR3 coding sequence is TGCAGCGTAGGACTAGCGGGGGGGCTCAATGAGCAGTTCTTC.

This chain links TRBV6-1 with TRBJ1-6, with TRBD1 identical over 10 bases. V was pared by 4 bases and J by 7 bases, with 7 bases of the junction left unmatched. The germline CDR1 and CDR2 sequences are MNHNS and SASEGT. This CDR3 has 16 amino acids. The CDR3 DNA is TGTGCCAGCAGTGGAGGACAGGGGGAACGGAATTCACCCCTCCACTTT. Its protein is CASSGGQGERNSPLHF.

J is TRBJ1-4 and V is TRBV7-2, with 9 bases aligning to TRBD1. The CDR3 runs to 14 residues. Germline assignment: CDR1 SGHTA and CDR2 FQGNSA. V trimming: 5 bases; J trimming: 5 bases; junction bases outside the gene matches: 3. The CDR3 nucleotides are TGTGCCAGCAGCATAGGACAGGGGAATGAAAAACTGTTTTTT. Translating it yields CASSIGQGNEKLFF.

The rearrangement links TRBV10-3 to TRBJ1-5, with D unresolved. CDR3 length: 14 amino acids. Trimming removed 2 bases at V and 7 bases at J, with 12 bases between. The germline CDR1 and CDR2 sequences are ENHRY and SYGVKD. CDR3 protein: CAISETGTRQPQHF. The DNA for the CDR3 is TGTGCCATCAGTGAGACGGGAACGCGGCAGCCCCAGCATTTT.

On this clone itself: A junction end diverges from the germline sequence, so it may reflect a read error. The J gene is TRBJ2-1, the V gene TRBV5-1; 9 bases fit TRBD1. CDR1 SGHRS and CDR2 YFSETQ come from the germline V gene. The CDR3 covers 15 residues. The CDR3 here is CASRLGTGSYNEQFF. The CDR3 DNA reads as TGCGCCAGCAGGTTGGGGACAGGGTCTTACAATGAGCAGTTCTTC.

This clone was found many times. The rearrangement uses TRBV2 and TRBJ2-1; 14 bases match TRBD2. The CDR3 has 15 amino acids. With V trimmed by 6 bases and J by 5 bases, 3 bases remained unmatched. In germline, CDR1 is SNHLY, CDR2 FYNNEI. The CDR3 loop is CASRGTSGGNNEQFF. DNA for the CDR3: TGTGCCAGCAGGGGGACTAGCGGGGGAAACAATGAGCAGTTCTTC.

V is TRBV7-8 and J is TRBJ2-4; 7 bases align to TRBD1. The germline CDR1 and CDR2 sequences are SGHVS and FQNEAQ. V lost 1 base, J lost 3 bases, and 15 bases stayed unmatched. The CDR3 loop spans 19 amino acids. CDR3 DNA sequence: TGTGCCAGCAGCTTAGACAGCTCGAGGGCAGGGGGTGACAAAAACATTCAGTACTTC. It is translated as CASSLDSSRAGGDKNIQYF. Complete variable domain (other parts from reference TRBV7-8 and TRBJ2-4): GAGVSQSPRYKVAKRGQDVALRCDPISGHVSLFWYQQALGQGPEFLTYFQNEAQLDKSGLPSDRFFAERPEGSVSTLKIQRTQQEDSAVYLCASSLDSSRAGGDKNIQYFGAGTRLSVL.

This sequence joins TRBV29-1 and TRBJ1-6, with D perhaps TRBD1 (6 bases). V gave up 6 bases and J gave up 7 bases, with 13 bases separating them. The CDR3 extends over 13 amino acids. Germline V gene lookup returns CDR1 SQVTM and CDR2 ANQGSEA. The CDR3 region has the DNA TGCAGCGTCTCCCGGGACAACAATTCACCCCTCCACTTT. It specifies CSVSRDNNSPLHF. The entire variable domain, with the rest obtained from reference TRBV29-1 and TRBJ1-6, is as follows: SAVISQKPSRDICQRGTSLTIQCQVDSQVTMMFWYRQQPGQSLTLIATANQGSEATYESGFVIDKFPISRPNLTFSTLTVSNMSPEDSSIYLCSVSRDNNSPLHFGNGTRLTVT.